This TCR beta chain was captured in a study of T cells in localized non-small cell lung cancer. Libraries were prepared by immunoSEQ multiplex PCR; TCRdb keeps only in-frame clonotypes and omits some of them. The sample includes tens of thousands of clones, approximately 84% seen only once; the top ten take around 4.8%. The ends lost 3 bases at V and 5 bases at J; junction bases unmatched: 7. Germline V gene lookup returns CDR1 SEHNR and CDR2 FQNEAQ (reference sequence). This CDR3 is 15 amino acids long. This TCR was recovered from a man aged 35-75 years with stage II lung adenocarcinoma. The source material was PBMCs, sampled before any cancer treatment. This chain joins TRBV7-9 and TRBJ2-1; TRBD1 matches at 7 bases. The CDR3 loop reads CASSFTGTVNNEQFF. The CDR3, as DNA: TGTGCCAGCAGCTTCACCGGGACAGTTAACAATGAGCAGTTCTTC.